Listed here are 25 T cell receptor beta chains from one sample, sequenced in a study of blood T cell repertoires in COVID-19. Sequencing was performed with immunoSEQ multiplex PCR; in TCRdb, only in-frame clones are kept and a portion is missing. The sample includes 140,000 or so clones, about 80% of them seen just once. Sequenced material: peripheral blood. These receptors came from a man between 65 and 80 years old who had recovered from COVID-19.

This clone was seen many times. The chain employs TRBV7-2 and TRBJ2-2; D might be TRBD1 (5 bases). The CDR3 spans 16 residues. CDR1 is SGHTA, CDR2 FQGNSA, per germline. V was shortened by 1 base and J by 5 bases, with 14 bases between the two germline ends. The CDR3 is CASSLGTGQRTGELFF. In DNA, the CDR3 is TGTGCCAGCAGCTTAGGTACAGGCCAAAGGACCGGGGAGCTGTTTTTT.

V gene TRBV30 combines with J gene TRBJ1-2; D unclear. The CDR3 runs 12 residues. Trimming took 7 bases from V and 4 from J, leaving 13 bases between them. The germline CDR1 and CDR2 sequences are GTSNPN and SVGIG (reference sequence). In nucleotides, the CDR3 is TGTGCCTCGGTGAGGTTCCTCTATGGCTACACCTTC. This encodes CASVRFLYGYTF.

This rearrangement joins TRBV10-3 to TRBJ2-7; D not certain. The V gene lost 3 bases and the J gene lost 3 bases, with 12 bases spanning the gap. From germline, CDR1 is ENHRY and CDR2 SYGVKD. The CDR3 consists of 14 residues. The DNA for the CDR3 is TGTGCCATCAGTGACCGCTTTGGGCACTACGAGCAGTACTTC. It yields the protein CAISDRFGHYEQYF.

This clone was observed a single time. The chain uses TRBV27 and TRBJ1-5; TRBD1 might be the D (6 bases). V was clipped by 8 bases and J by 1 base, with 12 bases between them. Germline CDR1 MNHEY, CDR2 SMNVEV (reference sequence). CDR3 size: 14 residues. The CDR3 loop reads CASGFTGSNQPQHF. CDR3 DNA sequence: TGTGCCAGCGGCTTTACAGGGAGCAATCAGCCCCAGCATTTT.

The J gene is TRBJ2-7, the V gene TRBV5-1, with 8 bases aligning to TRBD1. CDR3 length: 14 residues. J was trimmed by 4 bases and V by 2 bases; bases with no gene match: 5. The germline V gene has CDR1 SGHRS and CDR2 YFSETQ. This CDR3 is CASSLWQGAYEQYF. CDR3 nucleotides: TGCGCCAGCAGCTTATGGCAGGGGGCGTACGAGCAGTACTTC.

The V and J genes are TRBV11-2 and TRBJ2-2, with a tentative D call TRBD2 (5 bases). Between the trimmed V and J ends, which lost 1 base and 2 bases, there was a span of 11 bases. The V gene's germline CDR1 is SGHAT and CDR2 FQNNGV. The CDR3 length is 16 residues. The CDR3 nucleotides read TGTGCCAGCAGCTTAGGTATAGGAGGAAACACCGGGGAGCTGTTTTTT. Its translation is CASSLGIGGNTGELFF.

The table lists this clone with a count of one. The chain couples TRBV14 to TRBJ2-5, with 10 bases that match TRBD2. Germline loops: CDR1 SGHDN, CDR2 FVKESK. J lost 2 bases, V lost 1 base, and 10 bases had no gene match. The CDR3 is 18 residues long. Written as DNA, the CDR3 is TGTGCCAGCAGCCAAGCCCCACCGGGACTAGCGCTACAAGAGACCCAGTACTTC. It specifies CASSQAPPGLALQETQYF.

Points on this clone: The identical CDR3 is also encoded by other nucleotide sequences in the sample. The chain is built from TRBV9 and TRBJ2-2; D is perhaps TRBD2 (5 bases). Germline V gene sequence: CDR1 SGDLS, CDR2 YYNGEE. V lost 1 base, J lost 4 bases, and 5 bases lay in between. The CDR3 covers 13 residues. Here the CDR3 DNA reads TGTGCCAGCAGCGTACGGGGCACCGGGGAGCTGTTTTTT. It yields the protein CASSVRGTGELFF.

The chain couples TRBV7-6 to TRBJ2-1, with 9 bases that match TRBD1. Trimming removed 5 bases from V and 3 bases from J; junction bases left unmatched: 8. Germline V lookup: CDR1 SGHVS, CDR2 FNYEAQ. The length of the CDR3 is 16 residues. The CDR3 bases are TGTGCCAGCAGCCCACAGGGGGCACCCGTCTACAATGAGCAGTTCTTC. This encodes CASSPQGAPVYNEQFF.

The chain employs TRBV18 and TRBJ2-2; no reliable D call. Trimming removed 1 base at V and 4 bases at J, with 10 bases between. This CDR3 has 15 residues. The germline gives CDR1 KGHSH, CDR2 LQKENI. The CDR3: CASSPLLVSTGELFF. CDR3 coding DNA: TGTGCCAGCTCACCACTTTTAGTTAGCACCGGGGAGCTGTTTTTT.

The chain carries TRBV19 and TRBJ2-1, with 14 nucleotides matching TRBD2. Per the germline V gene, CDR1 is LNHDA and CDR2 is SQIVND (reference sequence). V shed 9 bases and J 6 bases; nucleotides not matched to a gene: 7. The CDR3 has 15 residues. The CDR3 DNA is TGTGCCAGGCGGGGACTAGCGGGAGATGGCAATGAGCAGTTCTTC. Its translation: CARRGLAGDGNEQFF.

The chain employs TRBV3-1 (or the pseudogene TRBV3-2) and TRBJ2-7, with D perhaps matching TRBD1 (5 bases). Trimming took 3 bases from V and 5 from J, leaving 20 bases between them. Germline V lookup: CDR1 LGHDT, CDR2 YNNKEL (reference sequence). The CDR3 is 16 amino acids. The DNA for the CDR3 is TGTGCCAGCAGCCAGGGGAACCAGGGTTTTTTGGACGAGCAGTACTTC. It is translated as CASSQGNQGFLDEQYF.

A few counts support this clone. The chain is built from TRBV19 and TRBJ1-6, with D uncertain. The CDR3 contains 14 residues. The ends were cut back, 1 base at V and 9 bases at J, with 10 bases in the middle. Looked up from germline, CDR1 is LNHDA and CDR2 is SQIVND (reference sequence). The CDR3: CASSIGRGGSPLHF. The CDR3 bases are TGTGCCAGTAGTATAGGACGGGGTGGTTCACCCCTCCACTTT.

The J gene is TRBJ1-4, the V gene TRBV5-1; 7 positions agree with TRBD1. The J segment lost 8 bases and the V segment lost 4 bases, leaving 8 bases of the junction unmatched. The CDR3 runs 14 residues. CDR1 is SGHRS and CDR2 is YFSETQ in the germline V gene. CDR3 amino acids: CASSVTGSGEKLFF. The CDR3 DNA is TGCGCCAGCAGCGTGACAGGGTCAGGAGAAAAACTGTTTTTT.

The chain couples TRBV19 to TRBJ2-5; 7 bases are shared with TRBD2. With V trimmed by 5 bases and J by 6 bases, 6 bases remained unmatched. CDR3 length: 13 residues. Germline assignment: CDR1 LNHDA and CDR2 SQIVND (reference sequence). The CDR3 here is CASSGLGTKTQYF. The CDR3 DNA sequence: TGTGCCAGTAGTGGACTAGGAACAAAGACCCAGTACTTC.

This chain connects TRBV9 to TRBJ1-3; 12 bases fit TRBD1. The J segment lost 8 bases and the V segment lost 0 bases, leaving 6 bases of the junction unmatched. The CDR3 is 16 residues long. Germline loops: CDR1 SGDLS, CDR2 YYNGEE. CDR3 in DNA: TGTGCCAGCAGCGTAGGGGGACAGGGGGCTTGGGACACCATATATTTT. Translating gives CASSVGGQGAWDTIYF.

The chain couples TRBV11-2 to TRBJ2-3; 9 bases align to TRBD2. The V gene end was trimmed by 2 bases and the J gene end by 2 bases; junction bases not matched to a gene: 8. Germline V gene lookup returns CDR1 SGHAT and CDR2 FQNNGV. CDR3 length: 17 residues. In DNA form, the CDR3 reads TGTGCCAGCAGCTTAACGGGGCTAGCGGGAAACACAGATACGCAGTATTTT. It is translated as CASSLTGLAGNTDTQYF. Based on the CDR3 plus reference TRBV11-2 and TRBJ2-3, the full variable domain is EAGVAQSPRYKIIEKRQSVAFWCNPISGHATLYWYQQILGQGPKLLIQFQNNGVVDDSQLPKDRFSAERLKGVDSTLKIQPAKLEDSAVYLCASSLTGLAGNTDTQYFGPGTRLTVL.

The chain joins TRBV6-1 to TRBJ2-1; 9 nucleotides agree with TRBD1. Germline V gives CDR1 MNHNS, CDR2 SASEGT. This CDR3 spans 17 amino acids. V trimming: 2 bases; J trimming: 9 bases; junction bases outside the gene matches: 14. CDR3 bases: TGTGCCAGCAGTGAACGCGAATCCTACAGGGGGCCTTCTGAGCAGTTCTTC. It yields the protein CASSERESYRGPSEQFF.

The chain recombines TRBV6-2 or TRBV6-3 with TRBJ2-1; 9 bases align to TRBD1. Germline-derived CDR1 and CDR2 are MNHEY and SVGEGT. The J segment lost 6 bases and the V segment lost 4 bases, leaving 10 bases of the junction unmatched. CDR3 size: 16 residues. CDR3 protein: CASSSGTGFLGNEQFF. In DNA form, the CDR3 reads TGTGCCAGCAGTTCCGGGACAGGGTTTTTGGGCAATGAGCAGTTCTTC.

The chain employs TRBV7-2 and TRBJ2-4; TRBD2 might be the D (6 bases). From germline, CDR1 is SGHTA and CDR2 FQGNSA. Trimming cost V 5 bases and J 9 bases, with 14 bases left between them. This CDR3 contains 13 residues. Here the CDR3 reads CASSLGLQGIQYF. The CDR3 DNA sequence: TGTGCCAGCAGCCTGGGACTCCAGGGCATTCAGTACTTC.

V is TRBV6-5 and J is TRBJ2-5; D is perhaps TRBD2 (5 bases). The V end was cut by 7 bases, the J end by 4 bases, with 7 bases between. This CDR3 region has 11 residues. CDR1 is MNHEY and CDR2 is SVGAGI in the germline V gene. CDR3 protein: CASKRAETQYF. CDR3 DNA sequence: TGTGCCAGCAAGAGGGCAGAGACCCAGTACTTC.

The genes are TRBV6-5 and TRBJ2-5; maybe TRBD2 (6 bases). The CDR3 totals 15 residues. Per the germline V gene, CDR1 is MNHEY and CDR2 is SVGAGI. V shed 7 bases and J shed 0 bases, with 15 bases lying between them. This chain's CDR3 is CASNPWSGDQETQYF. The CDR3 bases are TGTGCCAGCAACCCCTGGTCGGGGGACCAAGAGACCCAGTACTTC.

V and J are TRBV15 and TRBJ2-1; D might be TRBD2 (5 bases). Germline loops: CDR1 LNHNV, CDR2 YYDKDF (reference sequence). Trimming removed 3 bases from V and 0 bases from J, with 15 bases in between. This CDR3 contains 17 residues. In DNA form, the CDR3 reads TGTGCCACCAGCAGGGCCAGTGGACTCAGCTCCTACAATGAGCAGTTCTTC. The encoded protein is CATSRASGLSSYNEQFF.

Written as DNA, the CDR3 is TGTGCCAGCAGTGACTCTAGGAATGAGCAGTTCTTC. Translated: CASSDSRNEQFF. V and J are TRBV25-1 and TRBJ2-1; D call uncertain. The V gene lost 3 bases and the J gene lost 7 bases, with 7 bases spanning the gap. The CDR3 loop spans 12 amino acids. In germline, CDR1 is MGHDK, CDR2 SYGVNS.

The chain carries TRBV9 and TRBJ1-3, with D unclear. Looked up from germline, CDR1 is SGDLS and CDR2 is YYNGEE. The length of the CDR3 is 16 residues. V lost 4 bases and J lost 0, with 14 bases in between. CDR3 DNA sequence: TGTGCCAGCAGCCCCCAGGCCACGGTCTCTGGAAACACCATATATTTT. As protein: CASSPQATVSGNTIYF.